A single sample is the source of the 17 T cell receptor beta chains below, sequenced in a study of blood T cell repertoires in COVID-19. Assay used: immunoSEQ multiplex PCR; TCRdb lists only in-frame clones, some missing. The sample consists of 150,000 to 200,000 clones, approximately 85% of them appearing once. Material for sequencing was PBMCs or T cells enriched from blood (not recorded which). Receptors were obtained from a man aged 35 to 55 who had recovered from COVID-19.

J is TRBJ1-5 and V is TRBV29-1, with D maybe TRBD1 (6 bases). The germline V gene has CDR1 SQVTM and CDR2 ANQGSEA. V dropped 6 bases and J dropped 1 base, with 10 bases sitting between them. This CDR3 region has 13 residues. CDR3 sequence reads: CSVGDRSNQPQHF. CDR3 sequence (DNA): TGCAGCGTCGGCGACAGGAGCAATCAGCCCCAGCATTTT. The complete variable domain, with remaining parts taken from reference TRBV29-1 and TRBJ1-5, reads SAVISQKPSRDICQRGTSLTIQCQVDSQVTMMFWYRQQPGQSLTLIATANQGSEATYESGFVIDKFPISRPNLTFSTLTVSNMSPEDSSIYLCSVGDRSNQPQHFGDGTRLSIL.

The chain links TRBV10-3 to TRBJ2-7; D gene ambiguous. Trimming pared 10 bases from V and 3 bases from J, leaving 13 bases between. Germline CDR1 ENHRY, CDR2 SYGVKD. This CDR3 spans 12 amino acids. The CDR3 protein is CATTASDYEQYF. CDR3 DNA sequence: TGTGCCACCACCGCCAGCGACTACGAGCAGTACTTC.

The J gene is TRBJ1-2, the V gene TRBV12-5, with 7 bases identical to TRBD1. The CDR3 is 15 residues long. Germline V CDR1 and CDR2: LGHNT, FRNRAP. Trimming at V came to 3 bases and at J to 6 bases, leaving 10 bases not matched to a gene. CDR3 coding DNA: TGTGCTAGTGGTTTACCATTACAGGGGAATGATGGCTACACCTTC. This gives the protein CASGLPLQGNDGYTF.

The chain is built from TRBV13 and TRBJ2-5; D unresolved. The length of the CDR3 is 11 residues. Per the germline V gene, CDR1 is PRHDT and CDR2 is FYEKMQ (reference sequence). V was trimmed by 5 bases and J by 5 bases, leaving 6 bases between them. The CDR3 loop reads CASSHGETQYF. The CDR3 bases are TGTGCCAGCAGCCACGGGGAGACCCAGTACTTC.

Turning to this clone: The sample has other DNA sequences that encode this CDR3 too. V usage is TRBV7-9 and J usage is TRBJ1-6; D might be TRBD1 (5 bases). The V gene lost 6 bases and the J gene lost 7 bases, with 7 bases spanning the gap. Germline CDR1 and CDR2: SEHNR and FQNEAQ (reference sequence). The CDR3 runs to 12 residues. In DNA, the CDR3 is TGTGCCAGCAGGGAGGGGAATTCACCCCTCCACTTT. Protein product: CASREGNSPLHF.

The rearrangement links TRBV19 to TRBJ1-5; 7 bases map to TRBD1. Losses at the gene ends were 5 bases for V and 4 bases for J; bases not matched to a gene: 8. The CDR3 loop spans 15 amino acids. Germline V gene sequence: CDR1 LNHDA, CDR2 SQIVND (reference sequence). The CDR3 DNA reads as TGTGCCAGTAGTTCGGGGACAGCGAAGAATCAGCCCCAGCATTTT. This gives the protein CASSSGTAKNQPQHF.

The rearrangement joins TRBV12-3 or TRBV12-4 to TRBJ1-4, with TRBD1 as a possible D gene (5 bases). The CDR3 totals 13 residues. With 5 bases removed from V and 8 bases from J, the gap between germline ends came to 12 bases. CDR3 sequence (DNA): TGTGCCAGCAGTCCGGATCAGGGAGAAAAACTGTTTTTT. It yields the protein CASSPDQGEKLFF.

This chain uses TRBV3-1 (or the pseudogene TRBV3-2) with TRBJ2-4; 7 bases align to TRBD1. The CDR3 extends over 15 amino acids. Germline assignment: CDR1 LGHDT and CDR2 YNNKEL (reference sequence). The V gene end was trimmed by 3 bases and the J gene end by 8 bases; junction bases not matched to a gene: 10. CDR3 loop: CASSQNRGSLDIQYF. The CDR3 DNA sequence: TGTGCCAGCAGCCAGAACAGGGGATCCTTAGACATTCAGTACTTC.

As concerns this clone: The identical CDR3 is also encoded by other nucleotide sequences in the sample. V is TRBV6-5 and J is TRBJ1-1; maybe TRBD1 (6 bases). The CDR3 covers 12 residues. V was pared by 5 bases and J by 5 bases, with 9 bases between. Germline V gene data show CDR1 as MNHEY and CDR2 as SVGAGI. CDR3 DNA: TGTGCCAGCAGTACAGGGAATACTGAAGCTTTCTTT. Its protein product is CASSTGNTEAFF.

V usage is TRBV7-2 and J usage is TRBJ2-7; 7 bases are shared with TRBD1. The CDR3 is 14 residues long. Looked up from germline, CDR1 is SGHTA and CDR2 is FQGNSA. V gave up 1 base and J gave up 4 bases; unmatched junction bases: 4. The DNA for the CDR3 is TGTGCCAGCAGCTTAGGGGACAGTGGGTACGAGCAGTACTTC. Its translation is CASSLGDSGYEQYF.

This clone was found once. The V and J genes are TRBV14 and TRBJ2-2; 7 bases match TRBD1. Germline lookup yields CDR1 SGHDN and CDR2 FVKESK. The CDR3 is 17 amino acids. V lost 2 bases and J lost 2; bases outside the gene matches: 8. This CDR3 reads CASSQLPGQVNTGELFF. DNA of the CDR3: TGTGCCAGCAGCCAACTCCCCGGACAGGTCAACACCGGGGAGCTGTTTTTT.

The genes are TRBV7-3 and TRBJ1-2, with 7 bases fitting TRBD1. Germline V lookup: CDR1 SGHTA, CDR2 FQGTGA. Trimming cost V 2 bases and J 7 bases; bases outside gene matches: 4. The CDR3 spans 13 residues. The CDR3 reads CASSLDRDGGYTF. CDR3 nucleotides: TGTGCCAGCAGCTTAGACAGGGATGGTGGCTACACCTTC.

This chain connects TRBV9 to TRBJ1-1; 7 positions agree with TRBD1. This CDR3 contains 14 residues. Losses at the gene ends were 5 bases for V and 4 bases for J; bases not matched to a gene: 8. Germline V gene lookup returns CDR1 SGDLS and CDR2 YYNGEE. The CDR3 nucleotides read TGTGCCAGCAGGGGGAAGGGGGCGGGCACTGAAGCTTTCTTT. Its protein product is CASRGKGAGTEAFF.

The chain employs TRBV2 and TRBJ2-7, with D maybe TRBD1 (6 bases). Germline V CDR1 and CDR2: SNHLY, FYNNEI. The CDR3 loop spans 13 amino acids. V gave up 7 bases and J gave up 1 base, with 11 bases separating them. CDR3: CASNVDRSYEQYF. The CDR3 region has the DNA TGTGCCAGCAATGTTGACAGGTCCTACGAGCAGTACTTC.

The rearrangement joins TRBV5-5 to TRBJ1-2; 8 bases match TRBD1. CDR1 is SGHKS, CDR2 YYEKEE, per germline (reference sequence). The CDR3 length is 15 residues. V shed 4 bases, J shed 4 bases, and the junction held 9 bases outside the gene matches. The CDR3 DNA sequence: TGTGCCAGCAGCCCTCCTGGACAGGGTAGCTATGGCTACACCTTC. This encodes CASSPPGQGSYGYTF.

About this clone: A much larger clone lies one base from this, so it may be a read error. This sample includes further DNA sequences coding for the same CDR3. The CDR3 region is CASRPVGGNTEAFF. Here the CDR3 DNA reads TGCGCCAGCAGGCCCGTGGGGGGGAACACTGAAGCTTTCTTT. The V gene is TRBV7-3, the J gene TRBJ1-1; D perhaps matches TRBD1 (5 bases). This CDR3 contains 14 residues. Germline assignment: CDR1 SGHTA and CDR2 FQGTGA.

The rearrangement joins TRBV5-1 to TRBJ1-4; D remains unclear. The CDR3 consists of 16 residues. The germline V and J ends were trimmed by 3 bases and 8 bases, with 20 bases remaining between them. Germline V lookup: CDR1 SGHRS, CDR2 YFSETQ. CDR3 region: CASSSTLTSPGEKLFF. Written as DNA, the CDR3 is TGCGCCAGCAGCTCGACCCTGACTAGCCCTGGGGAAAAACTGTTTTTT.